This T cell receptor (beta chain) was profiled in a study of tissue T cells after allogeneic stem cell transplantation. TCRdb keeps only in-frame clones here, not all; method: immunoSEQ multiplex PCR. The sample contains fewer than 30,000 clones, roughly 80% of which appear only once. Findings and caveats of the study: Across patients, clones rarely overlapped, yet motif clusters were shared tissue-specifically.

Note on this clone: Its target is unknown.

The CDR3 consists of 13 residues. Germline lookup yields CDR1 SGHRS and CDR2 YFSETQ. Trimming shortened V by 2 bases and J by 10 bases, and 15 bases separated the two germline ends. This TCR derives from a female donor aged 60 or older with lung cancer. The V call is TRBV5-1, the J call TRBJ1-2; D is undetermined. Sample: tissue from the ileum, taken at autopsy. CDR3 coding DNA: TGCGCCAGCAGCTTCGATAAGGCCGGTGACTACACCTTC. Its translation: CASSFDKAGDYTF.